This record concerns one T cell receptor (beta chain) sequence. These data originate in a study of blood T cell repertoires in COVID-19. Whole-study context: Samples taken during acute and convalescent COVID-19 were collected in the United States, Italy and Spain. PBMCs, B-cell-depleted T cells, or T cells were the source of the cDNA or gDNA that made up the material.

In germline, CDR1 is GTSNPN, CDR2 SVGIG (reference sequence). CDR3 length: 15 amino acids. J was trimmed by 4 bases and V by 3 bases; bases with no gene match: 10. Only in-frame clones appear in the TCRdb table, and some are missing; sequencing was by immunoSEQ multiplex PCR. The sample has 70,000 to 95,000 clones; 85% to 90% are singletons. The TCR comes from a woman aged 65 to 85 with acute or convalescent COVID-19. Sequencing was done on a sample of peripheral blood. The J gene is TRBJ2-7, the V gene TRBV30; 9 nucleotides match TRBD1. The CDR3 loop is CAWRPTDRGIYEQYF. The DNA of the CDR3 is TGTGCCTGGAGACCCACGGACAGGGGAATTTACGAGCAGTACTTC.